This is a list of T cell receptor beta chains from one sample in a study of blood T cell repertoires in COVID-19. Here immunoSEQ multiplex PCR was the method, and the copy in TCRdb shows in-frame clones only, minus some. The data show roughly 240,000 clones, roughly 84% seen once. Sequencing was done on a sample of peripheral blood. These receptors were obtained from a man aged 35-49 years who had recovered from COVID-19. Each CDR3 is given with its conserved first and last residue. Fields, in order: CDR3 protein, CDR3 DNA, J gene, V gene, D gene, clone size. The D gene is left open where the match is weak. Size is omitted from some rows. Given values are once, few, many or a class for expanded clones.

CDR3aa: CASSPKRDDLSFF
CDR3nt: TGTGCCAGCAGTCCAAAGCGGGACGACCTGTCTTTCTTT
j_gene: TRBJ1-1
v_gene: TRBV7-9
d_gene: NA
abundance: few

CDR3aa: CASFVPDRVDHRTNYGYTF
CDR3nt: TGTGCCAGCTTTGTGCCGGACAGGGTAGACCACCGGACTAACTATGGCTACACCTTC
j_gene: TRBJ1-2
v_gene: TRBV14
d_gene: TRBD1
abundance: NA

CDR3aa: CASSLAPGQGPGEQYF
CDR3nt: TGTGCCAGCAGCTTGGCCCCCGGACAGGGGCCGGGAGAGCAGTACTTC
j_gene: TRBJ2-7
v_gene: TRBV5-6
d_gene: TRBD1
abundance: NA

CDR3aa: CASSQGLGSWDEQFF
CDR3nt: TGTGCCAGCAGCCAAGGACTAGGTAGCTGGGATGAGCAGTTCTTC
j_gene: TRBJ2-1
v_gene: TRBV2
d_gene: TRBD2
abundance: NA

CDR3aa: CASSPQGASSGSYTF
CDR3nt: TGTGCCAGTAGTCCACAGGGGGCCAGCAGCGGAAGCTACACCTTC
j_gene: TRBJ1-2
v_gene: TRBV19
d_gene: TRBD1
abundance: NA

CDR3aa: CASSLLAGTDTQYF
CDR3nt: TGTGCCAGCAGCCTTTTAGCGGGCACAGATACGCAGTATTTT
j_gene: TRBJ2-3
v_gene: TRBV7-9
d_gene: NA
abundance: NA

CDR3aa: CASSLPGQGVGAFF
CDR3nt: TGTGCCAGCAGCCTGCCGGGACAGGGTGTAGGGGCTTTCTTT
j_gene: TRBJ1-1
v_gene: TRBV7-8
d_gene: TRBD1
abundance: NA

CDR3aa: CASSLPQSQETQYF
CDR3nt: TGTGCCAGCAGCTTACCCCAATCCCAAGAGACCCAGTACTTC
j_gene: TRBJ2-5
v_gene: TRBV28
d_gene: NA
abundance: NA

CDR3aa: CASSLETSDGSGNTIYF
CDR3nt: TGTGCCAGCAGCTTAGAAACGTCCGACGGGTCTGGAAACACCATATATTTT
j_gene: TRBJ1-3
v_gene: TRBV11-3
d_gene: NA
abundance: many

CDR3aa: CASSSWTSLEQFF
CDR3nt: TGTGCCAGCAGCTCCTGGACTAGCTTAGAGCAGTTCTTC
j_gene: TRBJ2-1
v_gene: TRBV7-2
d_gene: TRBD2
abundance: NA

CDR3aa: CASSRGQGASEQYF
CDR3nt: TGTGCCAGCAGTAGGGGACAGGGGGCGAGCGAGCAGTACTTC
j_gene: TRBJ2-7
v_gene: TRBV2
d_gene: TRBD1
abundance: NA

CDR3aa: CASSSSIGNTIYF
CDR3nt: TGTGCCAGCAGCTCATCAATTGGAAACACCATATATTTT
j_gene: TRBJ1-3
v_gene: TRBV7-7
d_gene: NA
abundance: NA

CDR3aa: CASRGSGASYEQYF
CDR3nt: TGTGCCAGCAGGGGTTCGGGAGCCTCCTACGAGCAGTACTTC
j_gene: TRBJ2-7
v_gene: TRBV7-2
d_gene: NA
abundance: NA

CDR3aa: CASSRTSGNTGELFF
CDR3nt: TGTGCCAGCAGCCGGACTAGCGGGAACACCGGGGAGCTGTTTTTT
j_gene: TRBJ2-2
v_gene: TRBV3-1/TRBV3-2
d_gene: TRBD2
abundance: few

CDR3aa: CASSQGAGEAFF
CDR3nt: TGTGCCAGCAGCCAGGGGGCAGGGGAAGCTTTCTTT
j_gene: TRBJ1-1
v_gene: TRBV27
d_gene: TRBD1
abundance: NA

CDR3aa: CASSLMMAENEQFF
CDR3nt: TGCGCCAGCAGCTTGATGATGGCGGAAAATGAGCAGTTCTTC
j_gene: TRBJ2-1
v_gene: TRBV5-1
d_gene: NA
abundance: NA

CDR3aa: CASSSGQGSYNEQFF
CDR3nt: TGTGCCAGCAGCTCCGGACAGGGCTCCTACAATGAGCAGTTCTTC
j_gene: TRBJ2-1
v_gene: TRBV7-2
d_gene: TRBD1
abundance: NA

CDR3aa: CASFHRRGNTEAFF
CDR3nt: TGTGCCAGTTTCCATCGGAGGGGGAACACTGAAGCTTTCTTT
j_gene: TRBJ1-1
v_gene: TRBV19
d_gene: NA
abundance: NA

CDR3aa: CASSFLDRDGNTEAFF
CDR3nt: TGTGCCAGCAGTTTCCTCGACAGGGACGGGAACACTGAAGCTTTCTTT
j_gene: TRBJ1-1
v_gene: TRBV6-5
d_gene: TRBD1
abundance: NA

CDR3aa: CAWALAGALNEQYF
CDR3nt: TGTGCCTGGGCGCTAGCGGGAGCGCTCAACGAGCAGTACTTC
j_gene: TRBJ2-7
v_gene: TRBV30
d_gene: TRBD2
abundance: NA

CDR3aa: CASSLGLAGAQETQYF
CDR3nt: TGTGCCAGCAGCTTAGGTCTAGCGGGGGCCCAAGAGACCCAGTACTTC
j_gene: TRBJ2-5
v_gene: TRBV13
d_gene: TRBD2
abundance: NA

CDR3aa: CASSRTPLFEDEQYF
CDR3nt: TGCGCCAGCAGCCGAACTCCCCTGTTTGAGGACGAGCAGTACTTC
j_gene: TRBJ2-7
v_gene: TRBV4-1
d_gene: NA
abundance: NA

CDR3aa: CASSTELAFFTDTQYF
CDR3nt: TGTGCCAGTAGTACCGAACTAGCATTCTTCACAGATACGCAGTATTTT
j_gene: TRBJ2-3
v_gene: TRBV19
d_gene: NA
abundance: NA

CDR3aa: CASSSRQVEDYGYTF
CDR3nt: TGTGCCAGTAGTTCAAGACAGGTGGAAGACTATGGCTACACCTTC
j_gene: TRBJ1-2
v_gene: TRBV19
d_gene: NA
abundance: NA

CDR3aa: CASSPVPPDRGVYGYTF
CDR3nt: TGTGCCAGCAGCCCCGTACCCCCAGACAGGGGGGTTTATGGCTACACCTTC
j_gene: TRBJ1-2
v_gene: TRBV7-2
d_gene: TRBD1
abundance: NA

CDR3aa: CASTITGRTDTQYF
CDR3nt: TGCGCCAGCACCATAACAGGGCGCACAGATACGCAGTATTTT
j_gene: TRBJ2-3
v_gene: TRBV5-1
d_gene: NA
abundance: NA

CDR3aa: CAWSVGSGGENEQFF
CDR3nt: TGTGCCTGGAGTGTGGGGTCAGGGGGTGAGAATGAGCAGTTCTTC
j_gene: TRBJ2-1
v_gene: TRBV30
d_gene: TRBD1
abundance: NA

CDR3aa: CASSADRGSNSPLHF
CDR3nt: TGTGCCAGCAGTGCGGACAGGGGGAGTAATTCACCCCTCCACTTT
j_gene: TRBJ1-6
v_gene: TRBV2
d_gene: TRBD1
abundance: NA

CDR3aa: CAILASRSSGNTIYF
CDR3nt: TGTGCCATCCTCGCTTCGAGATCCTCTGGAAACACCATATATTTT
j_gene: TRBJ1-3
v_gene: TRBV10-3
d_gene: NA
abundance: NA

CDR3aa: CASTPRGRAFNEQFF
CDR3nt: TGTGCCAGCACTCCGAGGGGGAGGGCCTTCAATGAGCAGTTCTTC
j_gene: TRBJ2-1
v_gene: TRBV6-5
d_gene: NA
abundance: NA

CDR3aa: CASSLVQGTGGYTF
CDR3nt: TGCGCCAGCAGCTTGGTACAGGGCACGGGTGGCTACACCTTC
j_gene: TRBJ1-2
v_gene: TRBV5-1
d_gene: NA
abundance: NA

CDR3aa: CASSRGDRDGEKLFF
CDR3nt: TGTGCCAGCAGCCGGGGAGACAGGGACGGAGAAAAACTGTTTTTT
j_gene: TRBJ1-4
v_gene: TRBV7-2
d_gene: TRBD1
abundance: NA

CDR3aa: CASSPTSGRDEQFF
CDR3nt: TGTGCCAGCAGTCCCACTAGCGGGAGAGATGAGCAGTTCTTC
j_gene: TRBJ2-1
v_gene: TRBV6-2/TRBV6-3
d_gene: TRBD2
abundance: NA

CDR3aa: CASRGQGSSYEQYF
CDR3nt: TGCGCCAGCCGGGGACAGGGCTCGTCCTACGAGCAGTACTTC
j_gene: TRBJ2-7
v_gene: TRBV5-1
d_gene: TRBD1
abundance: NA

CDR3aa: CASSLGTANYGYTF
CDR3nt: TGTGCCAGCTCCCTCGGGACAGCTAACTATGGCTACACCTTC
j_gene: TRBJ1-2
v_gene: TRBV3-1/TRBV3-2
d_gene: TRBD1
abundance: NA

CDR3aa: CATSVRERDEQFF
CDR3nt: TGTGCCACCAGTGTGCGGGAGCGGGATGAGCAGTTCTTC
j_gene: TRBJ2-1
v_gene: TRBV24-1
d_gene: TRBD2
abundance: NA

CDR3aa: CASYASGTSTDTQYF
CDR3nt: TGTGCCAGCTATGCTTCGGGTACTAGCACAGATACGCAGTATTTT
j_gene: TRBJ2-3
v_gene: TRBV27
d_gene: NA
abundance: NA

CDR3aa: CASSPRGGNYGYTF
CDR3nt: TGTGCCAGCAGCCCGAGGGGAGGGAACTATGGCTACACCTTC
j_gene: TRBJ1-2
v_gene: TRBV6-5
d_gene: NA
abundance: NA

CDR3aa: CASLTYYGYTF
CDR3nt: TGTGCCAGCCTAACTTATTATGGCTACACCTTC
j_gene: TRBJ1-2
v_gene: TRBV25-1
d_gene: NA
abundance: NA

CDR3aa: CASSELCKAFF
CDR3nt: TGCGCCAGCAGTGAATTGTGTAAAGCTTTCTTT
j_gene: TRBJ1-1
v_gene: TRBV10-1
d_gene: NA
abundance: NA

CDR3aa: CASSSRDRGNYGYTF
CDR3nt: TGTGCCAGCAGCAGCCGCGACAGGGGGAACTATGGCTACACCTTC
j_gene: TRBJ1-2
v_gene: TRBV5-4
d_gene: TRBD1
abundance: NA